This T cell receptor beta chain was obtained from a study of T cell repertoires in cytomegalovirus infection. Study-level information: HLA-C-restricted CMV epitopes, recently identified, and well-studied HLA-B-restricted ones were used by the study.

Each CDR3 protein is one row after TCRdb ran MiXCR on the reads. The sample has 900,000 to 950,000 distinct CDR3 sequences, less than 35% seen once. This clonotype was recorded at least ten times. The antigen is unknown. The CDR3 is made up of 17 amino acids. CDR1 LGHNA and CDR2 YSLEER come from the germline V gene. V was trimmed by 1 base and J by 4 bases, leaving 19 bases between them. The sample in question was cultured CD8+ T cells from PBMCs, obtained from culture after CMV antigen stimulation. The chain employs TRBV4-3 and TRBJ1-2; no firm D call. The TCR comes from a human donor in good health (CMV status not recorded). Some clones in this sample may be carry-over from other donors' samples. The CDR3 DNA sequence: TGCGCCAGCAGCCAAGTCGAGGACTCTTTGAGGGTCTATGGCTACACCTTC. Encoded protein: CASSQVEDSLRVYGYTF.